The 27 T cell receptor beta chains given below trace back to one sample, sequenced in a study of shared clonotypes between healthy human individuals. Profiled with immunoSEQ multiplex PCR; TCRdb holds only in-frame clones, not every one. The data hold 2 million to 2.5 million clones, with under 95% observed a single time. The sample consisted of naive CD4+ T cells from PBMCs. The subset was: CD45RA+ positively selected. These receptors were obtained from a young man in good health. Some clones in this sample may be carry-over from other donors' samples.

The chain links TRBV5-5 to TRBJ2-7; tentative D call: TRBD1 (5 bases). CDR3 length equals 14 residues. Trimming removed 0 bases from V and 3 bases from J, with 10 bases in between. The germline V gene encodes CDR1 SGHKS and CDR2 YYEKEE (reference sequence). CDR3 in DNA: TGTGCCAGCAGCTTGGGGGGCAGCCACTACGAGCAGTACTTC. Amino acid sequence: CASSLGGSHYEQYF.

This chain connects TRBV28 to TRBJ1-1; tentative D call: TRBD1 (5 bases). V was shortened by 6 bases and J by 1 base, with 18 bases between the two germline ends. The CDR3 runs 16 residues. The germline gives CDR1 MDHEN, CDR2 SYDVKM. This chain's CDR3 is CASSRPPGGENTEAFF. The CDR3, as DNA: TGTGCCAGCAGCCGGCCCCCCGGAGGGGAGAACACTGAAGCTTTCTTT. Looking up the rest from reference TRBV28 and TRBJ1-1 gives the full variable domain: DVKVTQSSRYLVKRTGEKVFLECVQDMDHENMFWYRQDPGLGLRLIYFSYDVKMKEKGDIPEGYSVSREKKERFSLILESASTNQTSMYLCASSRPPGGENTEAFFGQGTRLTVV.

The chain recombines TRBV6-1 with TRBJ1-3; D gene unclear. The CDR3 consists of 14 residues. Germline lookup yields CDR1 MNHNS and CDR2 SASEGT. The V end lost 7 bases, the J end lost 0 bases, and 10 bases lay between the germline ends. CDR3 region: CASISGFSGNTIYF. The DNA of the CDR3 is TGTGCCAGCATCTCGGGCTTCTCTGGAAACACCATATATTTT.

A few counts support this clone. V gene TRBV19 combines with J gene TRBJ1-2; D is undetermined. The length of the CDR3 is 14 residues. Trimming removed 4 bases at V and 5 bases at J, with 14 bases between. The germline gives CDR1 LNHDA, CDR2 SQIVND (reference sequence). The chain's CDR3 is CASSRVEGGYGYTF. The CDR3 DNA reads TGTGCCAGTAGTAGAGTTGAGGGCGGGTATGGCTACACCTTC.

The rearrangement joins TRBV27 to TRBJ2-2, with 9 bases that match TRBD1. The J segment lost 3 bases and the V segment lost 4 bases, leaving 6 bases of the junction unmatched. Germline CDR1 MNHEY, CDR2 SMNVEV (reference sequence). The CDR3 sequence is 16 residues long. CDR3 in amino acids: CASSSGTGLDTGELFF. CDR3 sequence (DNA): TGTGCCAGCAGTTCGGGGACAGGGTTGGACACCGGGGAGCTGTTTTTT.

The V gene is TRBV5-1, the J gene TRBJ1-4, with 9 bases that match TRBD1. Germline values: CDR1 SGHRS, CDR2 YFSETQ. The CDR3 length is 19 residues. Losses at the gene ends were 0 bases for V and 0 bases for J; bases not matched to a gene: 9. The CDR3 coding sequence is TGCGCCAGCAGCTTGGACCCACCGGGACAGGGAGCAACTAATGAAAAACTGTTTTTT. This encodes CASSLDPPGQGATNEKLFF.

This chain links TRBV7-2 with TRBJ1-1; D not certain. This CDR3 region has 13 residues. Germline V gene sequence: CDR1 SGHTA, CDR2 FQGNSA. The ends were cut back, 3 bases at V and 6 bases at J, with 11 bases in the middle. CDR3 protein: CASSFSLLSEAFF. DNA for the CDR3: TGTGCCAGCAGCTTCAGTCTCCTTTCTGAAGCTTTCTTT.

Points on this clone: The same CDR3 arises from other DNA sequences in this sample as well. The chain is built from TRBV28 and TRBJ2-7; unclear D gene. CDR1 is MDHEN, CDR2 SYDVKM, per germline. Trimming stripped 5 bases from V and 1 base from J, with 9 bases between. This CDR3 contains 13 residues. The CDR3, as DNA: TGTGCCAGCAGTGCCCCCCGTTCCTACGAGCAGTACTTC. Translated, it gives CASSAPRSYEQYF.

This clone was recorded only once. The chain's CDR3 is CASSPLAGVTPYEQYF. DNA of the CDR3: TGTGCCAGCTCACCACTCGCGGGAGTTACCCCCTACGAGCAGTACTTC. V gene TRBV18 combines with J gene TRBJ2-7, with 7 bases aligning to TRBD2. Trimming at V came to 1 base and at J to 2 bases, leaving 8 bases not matched to a gene. CDR3 length: 16 amino acids. CDR1 is KGHSH and CDR2 is LQKENI in the germline V gene.

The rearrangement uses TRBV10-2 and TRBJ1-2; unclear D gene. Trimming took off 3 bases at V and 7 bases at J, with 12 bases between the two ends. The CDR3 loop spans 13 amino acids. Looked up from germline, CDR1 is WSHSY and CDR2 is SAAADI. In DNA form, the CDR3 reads TGCGCCAGCAGTGACCCCGGTGCAGTTGGCTACACCTTC. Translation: CASSDPGAVGYTF.

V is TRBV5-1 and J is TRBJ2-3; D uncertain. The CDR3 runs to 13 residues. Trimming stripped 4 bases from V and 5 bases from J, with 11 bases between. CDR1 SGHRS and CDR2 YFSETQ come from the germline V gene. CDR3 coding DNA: TGCGCCAGCAGCGCCCTTAGGGAAGATACGCAGTATTTT. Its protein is CASSALREDTQYF. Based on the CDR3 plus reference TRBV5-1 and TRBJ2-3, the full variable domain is KAGVTQTPRYLIKTRGQQVTLSCSPISGHRSVSWYQQTPGQGLQFLFEYFSETQRNKGNFPGRFSGRQFSNSRSEMNVSTLELGDSALYLCASSALREDTQYFGPGTRLTVL.

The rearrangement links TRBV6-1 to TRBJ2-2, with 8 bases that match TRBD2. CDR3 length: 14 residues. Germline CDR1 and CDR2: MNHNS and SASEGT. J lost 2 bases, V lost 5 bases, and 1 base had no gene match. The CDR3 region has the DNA TGTGCCAGCAGTCGGGGGGGAAACACCGGGGAGCTGTTTTTT. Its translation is CASSRGGNTGELFF.

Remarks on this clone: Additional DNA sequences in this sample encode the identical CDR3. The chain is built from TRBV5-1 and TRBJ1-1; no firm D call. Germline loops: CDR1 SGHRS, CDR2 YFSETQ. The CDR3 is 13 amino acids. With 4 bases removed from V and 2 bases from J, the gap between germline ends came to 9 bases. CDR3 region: CASSQDGNTEAFF. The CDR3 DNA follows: TGCGCCAGCAGCCAGGACGGAAACACTGAAGCTTTCTTT.

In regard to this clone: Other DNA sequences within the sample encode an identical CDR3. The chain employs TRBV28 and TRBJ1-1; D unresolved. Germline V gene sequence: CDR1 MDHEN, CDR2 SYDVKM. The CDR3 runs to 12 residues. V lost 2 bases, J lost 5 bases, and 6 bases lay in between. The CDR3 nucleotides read TGTGCCAGCAGTTTAACTGGGACTGAAGCTTTCTTT. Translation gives CASSLTGTEAFF.

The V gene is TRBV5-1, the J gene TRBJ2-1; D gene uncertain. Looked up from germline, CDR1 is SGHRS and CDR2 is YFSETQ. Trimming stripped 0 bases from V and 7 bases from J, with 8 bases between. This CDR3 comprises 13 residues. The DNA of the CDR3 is TGCGCCAGCAGCTTGGCTGTGATTAATGAGCAGTTCTTC. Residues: CASSLAVINEQFF.

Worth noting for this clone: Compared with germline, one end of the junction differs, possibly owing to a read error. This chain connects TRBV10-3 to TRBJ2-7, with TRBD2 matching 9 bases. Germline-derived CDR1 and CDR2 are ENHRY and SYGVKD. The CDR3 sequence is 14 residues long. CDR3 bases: TGTGTCATCAGTGAGACTAGCGGAACCTACGAGCAGTACTTC. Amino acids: CVISETSGTYEQYF.

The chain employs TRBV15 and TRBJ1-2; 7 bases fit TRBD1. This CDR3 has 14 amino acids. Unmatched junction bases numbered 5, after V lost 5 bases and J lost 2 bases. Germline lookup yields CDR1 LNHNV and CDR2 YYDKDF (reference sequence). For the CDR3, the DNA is TGTGCCACCAGCGCCCAGACAGGGAACTATGGCTACACCTTC. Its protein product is CATSAQTGNYGYTF. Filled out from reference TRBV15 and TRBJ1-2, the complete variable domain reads DAMVIQNPRYQVTQFGKPVTLSCSQTLNHNVMYWYQQKSSQAPKLLFHYYDKDFNNEADTPDNFQSRRPNTSFCFLDIRSPGLGDTAMYLCATSAQTGNYGYTFGSGTRLTVV.

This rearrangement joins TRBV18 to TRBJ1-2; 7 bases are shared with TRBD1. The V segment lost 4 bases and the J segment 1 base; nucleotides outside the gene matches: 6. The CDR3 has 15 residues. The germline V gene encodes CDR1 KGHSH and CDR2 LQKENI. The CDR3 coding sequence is TGTGCCAGCTCACGAAGACAGGGTGATAACTATGGCTACACCTTC. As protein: CASSRRQGDNYGYTF. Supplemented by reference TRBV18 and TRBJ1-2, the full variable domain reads NAGVMQNPRHLVRRRGQEARLRCSPMKGHSHVYWYRQLPEEGLKFMVYLQKENIIDESGMPKERFSAEFPKEGPSILRIQQVVRGDSAAYFCASSRRQGDNYGYTFGSGTRLTVV.

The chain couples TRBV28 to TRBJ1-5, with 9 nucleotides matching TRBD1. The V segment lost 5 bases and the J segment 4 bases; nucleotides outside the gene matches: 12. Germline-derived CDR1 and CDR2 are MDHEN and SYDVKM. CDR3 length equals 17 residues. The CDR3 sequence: CASSPPRTGATNQPQHF. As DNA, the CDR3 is TGTGCCAGCAGTCCACCCCGGACAGGGGCAACTAATCAGCCCCAGCATTTT.

The CDR3, as DNA: TGTGCCAGCAGCCCCCCTCTAGCGGGATACACAGATACGCAGTATTTT. Translated, it gives CASSPPLAGYTDTQYF. The genes are TRBV6-4 and TRBJ2-3; 9 nucleotides match TRBD2. The germline V gene encodes CDR1 MRHNA and CDR2 SNTAGT. This CDR3 has 16 amino acids. The ends lost 6 bases at V and 2 bases at J; junction bases unmatched: 9.

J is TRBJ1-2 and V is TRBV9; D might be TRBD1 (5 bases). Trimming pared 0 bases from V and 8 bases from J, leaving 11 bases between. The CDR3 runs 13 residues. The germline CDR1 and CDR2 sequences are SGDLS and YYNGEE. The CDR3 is CASSVVGGGGYTF. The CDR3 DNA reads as TGTGCCAGCAGCGTAGTTGGGGGAGGAGGCTACACCTTC.

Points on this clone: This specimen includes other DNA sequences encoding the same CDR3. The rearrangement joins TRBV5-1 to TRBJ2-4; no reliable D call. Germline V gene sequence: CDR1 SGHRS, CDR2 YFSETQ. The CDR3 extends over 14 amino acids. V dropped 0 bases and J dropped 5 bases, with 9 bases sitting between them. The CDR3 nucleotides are TGCGCCAGCAGCTTGGGGGGAATCGAAAACATTCAGTACTTC. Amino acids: CASSLGGIENIQYF.

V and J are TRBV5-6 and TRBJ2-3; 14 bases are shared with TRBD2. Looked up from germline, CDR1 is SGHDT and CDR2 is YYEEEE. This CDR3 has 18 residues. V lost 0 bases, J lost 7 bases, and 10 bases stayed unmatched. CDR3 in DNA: TGTGCCAGCAGCTTGGAGGGACTAGCGGGAGTCTTCGTATATACGCAGTATTTT. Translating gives CASSLEGLAGVFVYTQYF. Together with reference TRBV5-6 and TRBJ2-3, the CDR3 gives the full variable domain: DAGVTQSPTHLIKTRGQQVTLRCSPKSGHDTVSWYQQALGQGPQFIFQYYEEEERQRGNFPDRFSGHQFPNYSSELNVNALLLGDSALYLCASSLEGLAGVFVYTQYFGPGTRLTVL.

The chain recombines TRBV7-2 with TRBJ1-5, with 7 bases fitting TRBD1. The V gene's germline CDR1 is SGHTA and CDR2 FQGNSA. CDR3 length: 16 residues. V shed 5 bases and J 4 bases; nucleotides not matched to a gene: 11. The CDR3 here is CASSRTGTEVNQPQHF. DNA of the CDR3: TGTGCCAGCAGCCGTACCGGGACAGAAGTGAATCAGCCCCAGCATTTT.

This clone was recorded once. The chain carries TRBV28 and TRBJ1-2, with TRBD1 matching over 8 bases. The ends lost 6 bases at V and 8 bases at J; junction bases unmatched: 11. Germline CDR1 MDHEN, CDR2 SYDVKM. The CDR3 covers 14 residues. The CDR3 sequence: CASSHGQGLQGYTF. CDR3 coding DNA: TGTGCCAGCAGCCACGGACAGGGCTTACAGGGCTACACCTTC.

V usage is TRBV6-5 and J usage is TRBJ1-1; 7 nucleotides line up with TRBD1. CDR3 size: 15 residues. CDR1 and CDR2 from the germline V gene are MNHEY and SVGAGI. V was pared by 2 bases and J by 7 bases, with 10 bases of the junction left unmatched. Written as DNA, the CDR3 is TGTGCCAGCAGTTACGAGACGACAGGGCCCTTTGAAGCTTTCTTT. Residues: CASSYETTGPFEAFF.

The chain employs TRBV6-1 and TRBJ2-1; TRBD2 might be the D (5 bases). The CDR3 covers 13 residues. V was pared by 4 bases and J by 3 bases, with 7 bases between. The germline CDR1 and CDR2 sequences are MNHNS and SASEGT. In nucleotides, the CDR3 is TGTGCCAGCAGTGGGGAGTTCTACAATGAGCAGTTCTTC. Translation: CASSGEFYNEQFF.